This TCR beta chain is drawn from a study of T cells after yellow fever vaccination. Ten or more counts support this clonotype. TCRdb analysed the 5' RACE reads with MiXCR anew, one entry per CDR3 protein. The sample gives some 320,000 distinct CDR3 sequences, about 10% of which show up once; 3.3% is in the top ten. This TCR was sampled from a man between 18 and 29 years old who received the YFV17D yellow fever vaccine. The input for sequencing was CD4+ T cells sorted from PBMCs, taken 45 days after the yellow fever booster vaccination.

The CDR3 DNA reads TGTGCCAGCAGCCAGGGAGGCTGGGGCGAGCAGTACGTC. As protein: CASSQGGWGEQYV. The chain joins TRBV14 to TRBJ2-7; possibly TRBD2 for D (6 bases). Germline CDR1 SGHDN, CDR2 FVKESK. V lost 3 bases and J 6 bases, leaving 12 bases between the germline ends. The CDR3 extends over 13 amino acids.